Listed below are T cell receptor beta chains from one sample, sequenced in a study of blood T cell repertoires in COVID-19. The assay was immunoSEQ multiplex PCR, and TCRdb's table has in-frame clones only and misses some. The sample lists 190,000 or so clones; around 87% were seen once. Sequencing was performed on peripheral blood. Every receptor here comes from a man aged 35 to 55 with active or convalescent COVID-19. The CDR3 runs from the conserved cysteine through the conserved F or W. A D gene is named only where the DNA matches it firmly. Clone size is shown for a subset of rows, as once, few, many or a class of expanded clone.

DNA | CDR3 | D | J | length | V | size
TGTGCCAGCAAGGTGGGGCCTAACACCGGGGAGCTGTTTTTT | CASKVGPNTGELFF | NA | TRBJ2-2 | 14 | TRBV6-5 | NA
TGTGCCAGCAGCCCTGGACAGGGAAGGGCTTTCTTT | CASSPGQGRAFF | TRBD1 | TRBJ1-1 | 12 | TRBV14 | NA
TGTGCCAGCAGCTTAGATATTGGCCTCAGCTATGGCTACACCTTC | CASSLDIGLSYGYTF | NA | TRBJ1-2 | 15 | TRBV11-2 | once
TGTGCCAGCAGCTTCTATCAGGGTACCGAAGCAGATACGCAGTATTTT | CASSFYQGTEADTQYF | NA | TRBJ2-3 | 16 | TRBV11-2 | NA
TGTGCCACCAGTGTTAGCGGGGGGCCCTACAATGAGCAGTTCTTC | CATSVSGGPYNEQFF | TRBD2 | TRBJ2-1 | 15 | TRBV24-1 | NA
TGTGCCAGCAGCCGGCGGGGAACGGGGGGAAAACTGTTTTTT | CASSRRGTGGKLFF | NA | TRBJ1-4 | 14 | TRBV3-1/TRBV3-2 | NA
TGTGCCAGCCTACAGAATTCACCCCTCCACTTT | CASLQNSPLHF | NA | TRBJ1-6 | 11 | TRBV6-5 | NA
TGTGCCACCAAGGGGACAGGGTCCACCGGGGAGCTGTTTTTT | CATKGTGSTGELFF | TRBD1 | TRBJ2-2 | 14 | TRBV24-1 | NA
TGTGCCACAGCAGGGGGTGTTTACGAGCAGTACTTC | CATAGGVYEQYF | TRBD1 | TRBJ2-7 | 12 | TRBV25-1 | NA
TGTGCCAGCAGTCCCCCCCACTGGAATGAAAAACTGTTTTTT | CASSPPHWNEKLFF | NA | TRBJ1-4 | 14 | TRBV28 | NA
TGTGCCAGCAGTCTCCTAGCGGGGGGGGGAGATACGCAGTATTTT | CASSLLAGGGDTQYF | TRBD2 | TRBJ2-3 | 15 | TRBV6-5 | NA
TGTGCCAGCAGCACTAGCGGGGGGCTGGGCACAGATACGCAGTATTTT | CASSTSGGLGTDTQYF | TRBD2 | TRBJ2-3 | 16 | TRBV3-1/TRBV3-2 | NA
TGTGCCAGCAGCCTTTCAACTAGCGGAGGGGACGAGCAGTACTTC | CASSLSTSGGDEQYF | TRBD2 | TRBJ2-7 | 15 | TRBV6-2/TRBV6-3 | NA
TGTGCCAGCATTGAAGGTGGGCTAGCGCCATCGAAAGAGACCCAGTACTTC | CASIEGGLAPSKETQYF | NA | TRBJ2-5 | 17 | TRBV6-1 | NA
TGTGCCAGCTCACCAAAGAGAGATACGCAGTATTTT | CASSPKRDTQYF | NA | TRBJ2-3 | 12 | TRBV18 | NA
TGTGCCAGCAGCTCCACGGACAACTCCTACGAGCAGTACTTC | CASSSTDNSYEQYF | NA | TRBJ2-7 | 14 | TRBV11-3 | NA
TGTGCCTGGAGTGAACAGGGAGACAGGGGGAGTTCCCAAGAGACCCAGTACTTC | CAWSEQGDRGSSQETQYF | TRBD1 | TRBJ2-5 | 18 | TRBV30 | NA
TGTGCCACCAGCAGTTTGGGGCCGTCCTACAATGAGCAGTTCTTC | CATSSLGPSYNEQFF | NA | TRBJ2-1 | 15 | TRBV15 | NA
TGCGCCAGCAGCCCCTTAGCGTCTAGCACAGATACGCAGTATTTT | CASSPLASSTDTQYF | NA | TRBJ2-3 | 15 | TRBV5-1 | NA
TGTGCCAGCAGCTTAATTCCGGGGGGCTACAATGAGCAGTTCTTC | CASSLIPGGYNEQFF | TRBD2 | TRBJ2-1 | 15 | TRBV7-3 | NA
TGTGCCAGCAGCCCAGGAGGGGTCGAGCAGTACTTC | CASSPGGVEQYF | NA | TRBJ2-7 | 12 | TRBV7-6 | NA
TGTGCCAGCAGCGTAGGAGGCGTCGCGAACACCGGGGAGCTGTTTTTT | CASSVGGVANTGELFF | NA | TRBJ2-2 | 16 | TRBV9 | NA
TGTGTCCACTCCCTCCTCTCCTACGACGAGCAGTACTTC | CVHSLLSYDEQYF | NA | TRBJ2-7 | 13 | TRBV28 | NA
TGTGCCATCAGTACGACAGGGGGCGCGGCTGAAGCTTTCTTT | CAISTTGGAAEAFF | TRBD1 | TRBJ1-1 | 14 | TRBV10-3 | NA
TGTGCCAGTAGTATACAGGGGGCCTATGGCTACACCTTC | CASSIQGAYGYTF | TRBD1 | TRBJ1-2 | 13 | TRBV19 | NA
TGTGCCAGCTCACCATATCCTAGCGGGGCAGCAGGGACCCAGTACTTC | CASSPYPSGAAGTQYF | TRBD2 | TRBJ2-5 | 16 | TRBV18 | NA
TGTGCCAGCAGCCAAGGAGTTCGGGGGAAAGCTTTCTTT | CASSQGVRGKAFF | NA | TRBJ1-1 | 13 | TRBV3-1/TRBV3-2 | NA
TGTGCCAGCAGTAAAAAACAGGGGCTCTACGAGCAGTACTTC | CASSKKQGLYEQYF | TRBD1 | TRBJ2-7 | 14 | TRBV6-5 | NA
TGTGCCAGCAGCTTGGGTAGCAGTAATTCACCCCTCCACTTT | CASSLGSSNSPLHF | NA | TRBJ1-6 | 14 | TRBV5-6 | NA
TGCAGTGCTAGAGTGGGGGCAACTGATCTTTTT | CSARVGATDLF | NA | TRBJ1-4 | 11 | TRBV20-1 | NA
TGTGCCAGCAGTGAACACAGGGTTCGCGAGCAGTACTTC | CASSEHRVREQYF | NA | TRBJ2-7 | 13 | TRBV6-1 | NA
TGTGCCAGCAGCCAAGGGGGGCAGAATGGCTACACCTTC | CASSQGGQNGYTF | NA | TRBJ1-2 | 13 | TRBV14 | once
TGTGCCAGCAGCTTGGAGGGGAGCGCCGGGGAGCTGTTTTTT | CASSLEGSAGELFF | NA | TRBJ2-2 | 14 | TRBV7-3 | NA
TGCGCCAGCGGGGACTTCCAAGAGACCCAGTACTTC | CASGDFQETQYF | NA | TRBJ2-5 | 12 | TRBV5-1 | NA
TGTGCCAGCAGTTACTCGAGAAATTCACCCCTCCACTTT | CASSYSRNSPLHF | NA | TRBJ1-6 | 13 | TRBV6-5 | NA
TGTGCCAGCAGTGAAAAGTGGCGGGGGTTAGATACGCAGTATTTT | CASSEKWRGLDTQYF | TRBD2 | TRBJ2-3 | 15 | TRBV6-1 | NA
TGTGCCAGCAGTCCCTCCCCGGGACAGCGAAATTCACCCCTCCACTTT | CASSPSPGQRNSPLHF | TRBD1 | TRBJ1-6 | 16 | TRBV27 | NA
TGTGCCAGCAGCTGGGACAGGGAGGGGACCCAGTACTTC | CASSWDREGTQYF | TRBD1 | TRBJ2-5 | 13 | TRBV5-4 | NA
TGCGCCAGCAGGCGGACTAGCGGGGGGTCCTACAATGAGCAGTTCTTC | CASRRTSGGSYNEQFF | TRBD2 | TRBJ2-1 | 16 | TRBV4-1 | NA
TGTGCCTGGAGTGGGCCGAATAGCAATCAGCCCCAGCATTTT | CAWSGPNSNQPQHF | NA | TRBJ1-5 | 14 | TRBV30 | NA
TGTGCCAGCAGCGCCCGGGACAGGGGAATACTAGCCAAAAACATTCAGTACTTC | CASSARDRGILAKNIQYF | TRBD1 | TRBJ2-4 | 18 | TRBV7-8 | NA
TGCAGTGCTAGTAAAGCAGGGACAGGGAACGATCAGCCCCAGCATTTT | CSASKAGTGNDQPQHF | TRBD1 | TRBJ1-5 | 16 | TRBV20-1 | NA
TGCAGCGTTGAAGTTGGGACAGGGGAGGGCTACACCTTC | CSVEVGTGEGYTF | TRBD1 | TRBJ1-2 | 13 | TRBV29-1 | NA
TGTGCCAGCTCCCGGGGAGCGGATCAGCCCCAGCATTTT | CASSRGADQPQHF | NA | TRBJ1-5 | 13 | TRBV6-6 | once
TGTGCCAGCAGCCAAGACCCCCTCTACACCTTC | CASSQDPLYTF | NA | TRBJ1-2 | 11 | TRBV3-1/TRBV3-2 | NA
TGTGCCAGCAGCTTGGCGGGTAGCGGGGGGCTGACCATCCAAGAGACCCAGTACTTC | CASSLAGSGGLTIQETQYF | TRBD2 | TRBJ2-5 | 19 | TRBV5-5 | NA
TGTGCCAGCAGCATAAAAAGCGACAGCCAAGTCTACGAGCAGTACTTC | CASSIKSDSQVYEQYF | NA | TRBJ2-7 | 16 | TRBV28 | few
TGTGCCAGCAGCCAAGGGCAGGGGGAGATTTTCTACGAGCAGTACTTC | CASSQGQGEIFYEQYF | TRBD1 | TRBJ2-7 | 16 | TRBV9 | NA
TGTGCCAGCAGTTTATCGATTGGCGGGGGCGGGTCCCACGAGCAGTACTTC | CASSLSIGGGGSHEQYF | NA | TRBJ2-7 | 17 | TRBV27 | once
TGTGCCAGCAGCAACTCGGGGAACTATGGCTACACCTTC | CASSNSGNYGYTF | NA | TRBJ1-2 | 13 | TRBV7-2 | once